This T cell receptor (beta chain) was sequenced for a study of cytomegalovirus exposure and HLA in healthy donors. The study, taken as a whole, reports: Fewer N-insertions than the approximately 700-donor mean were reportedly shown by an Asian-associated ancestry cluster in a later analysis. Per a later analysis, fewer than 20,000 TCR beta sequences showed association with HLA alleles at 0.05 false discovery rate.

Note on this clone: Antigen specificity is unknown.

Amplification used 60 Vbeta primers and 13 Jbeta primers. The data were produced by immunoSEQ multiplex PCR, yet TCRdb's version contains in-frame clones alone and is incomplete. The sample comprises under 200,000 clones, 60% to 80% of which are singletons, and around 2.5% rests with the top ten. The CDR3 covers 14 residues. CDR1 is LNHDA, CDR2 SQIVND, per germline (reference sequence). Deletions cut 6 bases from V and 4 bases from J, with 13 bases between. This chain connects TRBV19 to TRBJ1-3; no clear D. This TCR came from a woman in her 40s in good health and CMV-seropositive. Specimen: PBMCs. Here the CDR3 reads CASSTASAGNTIYF. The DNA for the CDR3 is TGTGCCAGTAGCACCGCGAGCGCCGGAAACACCATATATTTT. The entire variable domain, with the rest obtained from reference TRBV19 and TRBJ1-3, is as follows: DGGITQSPKYLFRKEGQNVTLSCEQNLNHDAMYWYRQDPGQGLRLIYYSQIVNDFQKGDIAEGYSVSREKKESFPLTVTSAQKNPTAFYLCASSTASAGNTIYFGEGSWLTVV.